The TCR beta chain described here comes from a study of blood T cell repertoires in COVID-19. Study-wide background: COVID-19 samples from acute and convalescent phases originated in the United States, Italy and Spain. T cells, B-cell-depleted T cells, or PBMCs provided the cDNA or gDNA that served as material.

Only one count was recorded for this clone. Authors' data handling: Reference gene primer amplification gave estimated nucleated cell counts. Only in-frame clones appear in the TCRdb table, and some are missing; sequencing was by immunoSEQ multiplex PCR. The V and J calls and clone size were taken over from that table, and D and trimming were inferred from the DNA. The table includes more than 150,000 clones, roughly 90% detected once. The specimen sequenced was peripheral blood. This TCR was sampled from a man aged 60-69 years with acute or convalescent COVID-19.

This CDR3 reads CASSGGLTSGGLYIQYF. As DNA, the CDR3 is TGTGCCAGCAGTGGTGGGCTGACTAGCGGGGGGCTATACATTCAGTACTTC. The chain joins TRBV6-1 to TRBJ2-4; the match to TRBD2 covers 13 bases. Germline V gene sequence: CDR1 MNHNS, CDR2 SASEGT. V dropped 4 bases and J dropped 8; count of bases not matched to a gene: 11. The CDR3 consists of 17 residues.